This T cell receptor (beta chain) was obtained from a study of OX40 agonist ivuxolimab in advanced cancers. The count of this clone is one. The antigen remains undetermined. V shed 6 bases and J shed 5 bases, with 16 bases lying between them. Germline loops: CDR1 KGHSH, CDR2 LQKENI. The CDR3 sequence is 14 residues long. The method was immunoSEQ multiplex PCR; TCRdb's version includes in-frame clones alone and lacks a portion of them. This sample yields 95,000 to 150,000 clones, of which around 91% are seen a single time; under 0.7% belongs to the top ten. General observations from the study: Blood T cells, both CD4+ and CD8+, expanded clonally by week 6 at 0.1 to 3.0 mg/kg.

Specimen: CD4+ or CD8+ T cells sorted from blood, collected in a trial of the OX40 agonist ivuxolimab. The sequence was obtained from an adult with an advanced solid tumor such as melanoma, head and neck, liver or kidney cancer. The gene calls are TRBV18 and TRBJ1-1, with D unclear. The CDR3 coding sequence is TGTGCCAGCTCCCTAGTCCCGTCGGGAACTGAAGCTTTCTTT. Its protein is CASSLVPSGTEAFF.